Shown below are 7 T cell receptor beta chains from a single sample sequenced in a study of shared clonotypes between healthy human individuals. Method: immunoSEQ multiplex PCR; TCRdb's copy keeps in-frame clones and lacks some. The sample shows around 1 million clones, more than 75% of them seen only once. The sequencing input was memory CD4+ T cells sorted from blood. The subset is: CD45RA-negative fraction. The receptors were gathered from a man between 18 and 35 years old in good health.

This clone has just a few counts. This CDR3 reads CASRPGGGGYTF. CDR3 sequence (DNA): TGTGCCAGCAGACCTGGCGGGGGTGGCTACACCTTC. The rearrangement links TRBV5-6 to TRBJ1-2; a possible D gene is TRBD1 (5 bases). The V end lost 5 bases, the J end lost 7 bases, and 12 bases lay between the germline ends. Germline V gene sequence: CDR1 SGHDT, CDR2 YYEEEE. This CDR3 region has 12 residues.

To note about this clone: The same CDR3 arises from other DNA sequences in this sample as well. This CDR3 reads CASSFTGNYGYTF. DNA of the CDR3: TGTGCCAGCAGTTTTACAGGAAACTATGGCTACACCTTC. The chain links TRBV6-6 to TRBJ1-2, with D perhaps matching TRBD1 (5 bases). Trimming left V 4 bases short and J 2 bases short, with 8 bases between. The germline V gene encodes CDR1 MNHNY and CDR2 SVGAGI (reference sequence). The CDR3 length is 13 residues.

This chain links TRBV5-1 with TRBJ2-1; 10 nucleotides line up with TRBD1. Germline CDR1 reads SGHRS; CDR2 reads YFSETQ. CDR3 length equals 16 residues. V shed 2 bases and J 7 bases; nucleotides not matched to a gene: 9. CDR3 coding DNA: TGCGCCAGCAGCTTCACCGGGACAGGGGTCGGGAATGAGCAGTTCTTC. Its translation: CASSFTGTGVGNEQFF.

A single count supports this clone. Here the CDR3 DNA reads TGTGCCAGCAGCTTAATGGACGGTGGAAACACCATATATTTT. Amino acids: CASSLMDGGNTIYF. V usage is TRBV7-9 and J usage is TRBJ1-3; D unclear. The CDR3 contains 14 residues. Germline CDR1 and CDR2: SEHNR and FQNEAQ (reference sequence). Trimming left V 2 bases short and J 3 bases short, with 8 bases between.

This clone was counted between two and nine times. J is TRBJ2-7 and V is TRBV10-3; no clear D. Trimming took off 4 bases at V and 2 bases at J, with 9 bases between the two ends. Germline V gene data show CDR1 as ENHRY and CDR2 as SYGVKD. This CDR3 region has 13 residues. The CDR3 loop reads CAISGPSAYEQYF. The CDR3 DNA reads TGTGCCATCAGTGGTCCGTCAGCCTACGAGCAGTACTTC.

A few counts support this clone. CDR3 loop: CASSEGGSSYNEQFF. CDR3 sequence (DNA): TGCGCCAGCAGCGAGGGGGGCAGCTCCTACAATGAGCAGTTCTTC. This sequence joins TRBV5-1 and TRBJ2-1, with D perhaps assigned TRBD1 or TRBD2 (6 bases each). Trimming took off 4 bases at V and 0 bases at J, with 11 bases between the two ends. Germline lookup yields CDR1 SGHRS and CDR2 YFSETQ. The CDR3 is 15 amino acids.

This sequence joins TRBV4-1 and TRBJ2-5, with 9 bases aligning to TRBD1. In germline, CDR1 is MGHRA, CDR2 YSYEKL. This CDR3 contains 16 residues. Trimming removed 2 bases from V and 6 bases from J; junction bases left unmatched: 10. In DNA form, the CDR3 reads TGCGCCAGCAGCCAAACCTTCCGGGACAGGGAGAAGACCCAGTACTTC. It is translated as CASSQTFRDREKTQYF.